The subject of this entry is one TCR beta chain. Antigen specificity is unknown. This sample stems from a study of T cell responses to AZD1222 COVID-19 vaccine. The study's findings and limits: Spike as a whole was targeted by vaccine-associated CD4 TCRs, dominant at 160-218 and 743-854. Regions left unmutated in variants are reportedly the target of nearly half of spike-specific TCRs. Baseline antibody screening turned up just six seropositive AZD1222 recipients.

Measured with immunoSEQ multiplex PCR; TCRdb has only the in-frame clones, and not every one. The sample shows nearly 200,000 clones, about 93% of them seen only once. This TCR was recovered from an adult who received the AZD1222 COVID-19 vaccine. Sequences were derived from peripheral blood, sampled 28 days after the second AZD1222 dose.

CDR3 bases: TGTGCCTGGAGTACGAGAGGGGGATATGGCTACACCTTC. Protein: CAWSTRGGYGYTF. The V and J genes are TRBV30 and TRBJ1-2; a possible D gene is TRBD1 (6 bases). Trimming removed 2 bases from V and 5 bases from J, with 12 bases in between. The CDR3 is 13 residues long. Germline V gives CDR1 GTSNPN, CDR2 SVGIG (reference sequence).